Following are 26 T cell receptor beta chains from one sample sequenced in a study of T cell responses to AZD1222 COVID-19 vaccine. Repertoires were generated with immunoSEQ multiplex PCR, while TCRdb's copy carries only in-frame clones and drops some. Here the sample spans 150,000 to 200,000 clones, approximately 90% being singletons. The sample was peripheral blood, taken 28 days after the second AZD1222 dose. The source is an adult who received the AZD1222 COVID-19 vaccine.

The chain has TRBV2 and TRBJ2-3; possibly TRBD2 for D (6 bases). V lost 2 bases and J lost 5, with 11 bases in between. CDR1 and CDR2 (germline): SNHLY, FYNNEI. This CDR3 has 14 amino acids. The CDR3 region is CASSEQAGGDTQYF. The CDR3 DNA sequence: TGTGCCAGCAGTGAACAGGCCGGGGGAGATACGCAGTATTTT.

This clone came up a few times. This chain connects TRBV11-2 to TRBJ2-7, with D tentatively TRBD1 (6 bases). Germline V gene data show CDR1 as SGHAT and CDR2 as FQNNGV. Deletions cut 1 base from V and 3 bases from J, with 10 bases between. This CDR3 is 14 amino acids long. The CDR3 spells CASSLARGGYEQYF. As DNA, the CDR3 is TGTGCCAGCAGCTTAGCCAGGGGCGGCTACGAGCAGTACTTC.

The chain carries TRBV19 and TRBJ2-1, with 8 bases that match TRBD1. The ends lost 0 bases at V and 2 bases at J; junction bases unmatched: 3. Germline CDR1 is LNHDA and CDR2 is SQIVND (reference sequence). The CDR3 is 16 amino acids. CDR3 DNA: TGTGCCAGTAGTATAGATAACAGGGGGGCCTACAATGAGCAGTTCTTC. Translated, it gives CASSIDNRGAYNEQFF. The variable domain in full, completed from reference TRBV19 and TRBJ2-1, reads DGGITQSPKYLFRKEGQNVTLSCEQNLNHDAMYWYRQDPGQGLRLIYYSQIVNDFQKGDIAEGYSVSREKKESFPLTVTSAQKNPTAFYLCASSIDNRGAYNEQFFGPGTRLTVL.

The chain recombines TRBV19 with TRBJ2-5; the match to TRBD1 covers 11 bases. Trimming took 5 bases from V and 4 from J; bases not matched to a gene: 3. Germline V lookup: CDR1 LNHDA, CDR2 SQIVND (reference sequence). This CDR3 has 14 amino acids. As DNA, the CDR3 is TGTGCCAGTAGTCCCGGGACAGGGGGAGAGACCCAGTACTTC. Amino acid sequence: CASSPGTGGETQYF.

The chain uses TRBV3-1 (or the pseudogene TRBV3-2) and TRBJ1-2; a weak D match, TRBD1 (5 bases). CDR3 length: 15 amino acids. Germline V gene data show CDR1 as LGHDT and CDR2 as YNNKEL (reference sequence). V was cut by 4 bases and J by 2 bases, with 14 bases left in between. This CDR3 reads CASSLKRQTNYGYTF. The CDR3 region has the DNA TGTGCCAGCAGCCTAAAACGACAGACGAACTATGGCTACACCTTC.

CDR3 DNA sequence: TGTGCCAGCAGCTTGGATCACAGGGAAGAGACCCAGTACTTC. Protein sequence: CASSLDHREETQYF. This rearrangement joins TRBV5-4 to TRBJ2-5; D possibly corresponds to TRBD1 (6 bases). The CDR3 is 14 amino acids. Per germline, CDR1 SGHNT and CDR2 YYREEE (reference sequence). The ends were cut back, 0 bases at V and 3 bases at J, with 9 bases in the middle.

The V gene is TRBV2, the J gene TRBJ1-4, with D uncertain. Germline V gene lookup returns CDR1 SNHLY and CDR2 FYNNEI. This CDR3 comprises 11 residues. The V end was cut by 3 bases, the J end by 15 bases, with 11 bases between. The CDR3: CASSDSYIMFF. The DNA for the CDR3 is TGTGCCAGCAGTGACTCCTACATCATGTTTTTT.

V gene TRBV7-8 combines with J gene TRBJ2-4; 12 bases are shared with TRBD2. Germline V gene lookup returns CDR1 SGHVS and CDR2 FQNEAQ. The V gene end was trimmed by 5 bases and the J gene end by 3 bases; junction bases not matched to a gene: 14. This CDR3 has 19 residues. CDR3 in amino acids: CASSLRTSGNLGGKNIQYF. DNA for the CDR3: TGTGCCAGCAGCCTACGGACTAGCGGGAATCTGGGTGGCAAAAACATTCAGTACTTC.

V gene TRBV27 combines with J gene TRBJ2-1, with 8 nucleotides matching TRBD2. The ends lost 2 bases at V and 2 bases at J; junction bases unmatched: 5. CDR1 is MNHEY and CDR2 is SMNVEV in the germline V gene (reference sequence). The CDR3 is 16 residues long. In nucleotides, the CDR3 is TGTGCCAGCAGTTTAGATCCAGCGGGAGCCTACAATGAGCAGTTCTTC. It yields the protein CASSLDPAGAYNEQFF.

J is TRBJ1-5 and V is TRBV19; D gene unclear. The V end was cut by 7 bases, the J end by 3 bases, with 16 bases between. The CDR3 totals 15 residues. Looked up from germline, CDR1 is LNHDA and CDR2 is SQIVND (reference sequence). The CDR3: CASTSMGIPNQPQHF. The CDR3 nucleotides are TGTGCCAGTACCTCTATGGGGATTCCCAATCAGCCCCAGCATTTT.

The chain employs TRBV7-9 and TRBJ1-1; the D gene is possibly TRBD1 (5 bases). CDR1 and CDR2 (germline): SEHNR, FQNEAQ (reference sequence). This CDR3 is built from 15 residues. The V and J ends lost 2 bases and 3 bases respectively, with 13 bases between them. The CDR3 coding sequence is TGTGCCAGCAGCTTATATCGGGGCAGGGACACTGAAGCTTTCTTT. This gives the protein CASSLYRGRDTEAFF.

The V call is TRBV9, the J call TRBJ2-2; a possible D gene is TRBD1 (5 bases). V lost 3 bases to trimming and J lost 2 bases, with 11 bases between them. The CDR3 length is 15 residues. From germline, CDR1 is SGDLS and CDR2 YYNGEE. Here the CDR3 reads CASSADKINTGELFF. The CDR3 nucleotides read TGTGCCAGCAGCGCGGACAAGATCAACACCGGGGAGCTGTTTTTT.

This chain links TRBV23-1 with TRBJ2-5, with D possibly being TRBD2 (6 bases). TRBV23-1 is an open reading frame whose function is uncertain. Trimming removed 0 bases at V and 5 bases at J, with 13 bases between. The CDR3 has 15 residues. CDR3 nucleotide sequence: TGCGCCAGCAGTCAATCTTCGGGGGTTGGGGAGACCCAGTACTTC. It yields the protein CASSQSSGVGETQYF.

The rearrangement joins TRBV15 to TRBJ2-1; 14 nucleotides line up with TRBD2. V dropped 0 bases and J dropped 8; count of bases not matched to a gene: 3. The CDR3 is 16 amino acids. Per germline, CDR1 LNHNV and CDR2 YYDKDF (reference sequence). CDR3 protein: CATSREKGLAGDEQFF. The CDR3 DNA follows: TGTGCCACCAGCAGAGAAAAGGGACTAGCGGGGGATGAGCAGTTCTTC.

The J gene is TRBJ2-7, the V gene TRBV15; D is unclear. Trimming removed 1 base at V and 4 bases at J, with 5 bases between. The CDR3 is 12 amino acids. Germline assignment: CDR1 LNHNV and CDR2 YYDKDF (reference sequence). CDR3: CATSRGEYEQYF. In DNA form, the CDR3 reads TGTGCCACCAGCAGAGGAGAATACGAGCAGTACTTC.

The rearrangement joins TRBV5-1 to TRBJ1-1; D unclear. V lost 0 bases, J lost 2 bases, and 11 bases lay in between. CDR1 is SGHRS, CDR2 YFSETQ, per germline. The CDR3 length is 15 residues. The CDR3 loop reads CASSLVGVGNTEAFF. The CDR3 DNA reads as TGCGCCAGCAGCTTGGTCGGGGTAGGAAACACTGAAGCTTTCTTT.

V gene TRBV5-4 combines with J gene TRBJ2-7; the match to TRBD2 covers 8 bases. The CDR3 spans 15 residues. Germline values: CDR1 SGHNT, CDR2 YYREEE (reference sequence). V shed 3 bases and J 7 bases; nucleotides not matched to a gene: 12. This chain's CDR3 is CASSWDTSGGPEQYF. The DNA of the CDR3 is TGTGCCAGCAGCTGGGACACTAGCGGAGGCCCAGAGCAGTACTTC.

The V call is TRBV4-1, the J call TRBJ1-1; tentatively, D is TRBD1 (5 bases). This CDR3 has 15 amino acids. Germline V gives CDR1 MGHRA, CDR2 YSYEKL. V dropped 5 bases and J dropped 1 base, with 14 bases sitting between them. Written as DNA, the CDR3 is TGCGCCAGCAGCGTTCATGTGGGGGGGAACACTGAAGCTTTCTTT. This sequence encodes CASSVHVGGNTEAFF.

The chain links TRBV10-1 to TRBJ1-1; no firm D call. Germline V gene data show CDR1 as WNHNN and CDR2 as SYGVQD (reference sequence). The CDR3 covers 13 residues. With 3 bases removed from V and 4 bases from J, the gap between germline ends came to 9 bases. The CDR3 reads CASSDRLGTEAFF. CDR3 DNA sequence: TGCGCCAGCAGTGACAGGTTAGGCACTGAAGCTTTCTTT.

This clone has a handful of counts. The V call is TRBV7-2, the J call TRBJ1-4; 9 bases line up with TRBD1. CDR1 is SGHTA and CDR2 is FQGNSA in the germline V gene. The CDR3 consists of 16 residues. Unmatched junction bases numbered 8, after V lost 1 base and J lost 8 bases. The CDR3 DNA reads TGTGCCAGCAGCTTAGGGCCGGGACAGGGAGGGGAAAAACTGTTTTTT. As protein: CASSLGPGQGGEKLFF.

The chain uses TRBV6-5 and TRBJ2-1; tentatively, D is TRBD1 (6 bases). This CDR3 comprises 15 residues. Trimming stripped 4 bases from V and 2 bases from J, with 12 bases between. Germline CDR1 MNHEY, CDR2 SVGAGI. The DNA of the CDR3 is TGTGCCAGCAGTTCCACAGGGTTTGCCTACAATGAGCAGTTCTTC. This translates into CASSSTGFAYNEQFF.

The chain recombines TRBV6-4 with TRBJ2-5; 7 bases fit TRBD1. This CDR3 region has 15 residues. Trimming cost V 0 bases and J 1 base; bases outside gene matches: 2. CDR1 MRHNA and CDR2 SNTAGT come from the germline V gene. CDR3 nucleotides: TGTGCCAGCAGTGACTCTCGGGACAGCCAAGAGACCCAGTACTTC. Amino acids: CASSDSRDSQETQYF.

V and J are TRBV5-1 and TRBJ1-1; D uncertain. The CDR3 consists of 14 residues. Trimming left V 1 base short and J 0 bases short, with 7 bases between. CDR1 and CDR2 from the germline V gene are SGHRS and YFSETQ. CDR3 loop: CASSLKGMNTEAFF. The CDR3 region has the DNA TGCGCCAGCAGCTTGAAGGGAATGAACACTGAAGCTTTCTTT.

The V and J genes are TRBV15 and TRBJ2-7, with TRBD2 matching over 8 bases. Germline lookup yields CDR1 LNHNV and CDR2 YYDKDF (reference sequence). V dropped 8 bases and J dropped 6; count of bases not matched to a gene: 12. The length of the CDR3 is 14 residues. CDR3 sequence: CATSRAGGYGEQYF. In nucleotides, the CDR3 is TGTGCCACCTCAAGGGCGGGAGGCTATGGCGAGCAGTACTTC. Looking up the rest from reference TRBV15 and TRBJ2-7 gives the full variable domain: DAMVIQNPRYQVTQFGKPVTLSCSQTLNHNVMYWYQQKSSQAPKLLFHYYDKDFNNEADTPDNFQSRRPNTSFCFLDIRSPGLGDTAMYLCATSRAGGYGEQYFGPGTRLTVT.

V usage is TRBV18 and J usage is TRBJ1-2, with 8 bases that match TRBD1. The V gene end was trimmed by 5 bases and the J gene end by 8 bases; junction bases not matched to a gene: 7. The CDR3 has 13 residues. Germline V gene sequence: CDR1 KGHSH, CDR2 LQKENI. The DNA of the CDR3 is TGTGCCAGCTCAGCGGACAGGGTAAAGGGCTACACCTTC. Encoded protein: CASSADRVKGYTF.

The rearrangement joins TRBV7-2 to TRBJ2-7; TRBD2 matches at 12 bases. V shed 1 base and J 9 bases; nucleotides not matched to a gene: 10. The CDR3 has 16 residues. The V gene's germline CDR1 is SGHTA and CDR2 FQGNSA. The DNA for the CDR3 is TGTGCCAGCAGCTTAGGCCGGGGCCTAGCGGGGGGGCGGCAGTACTTC. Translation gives CASSLGRGLAGGRQYF.